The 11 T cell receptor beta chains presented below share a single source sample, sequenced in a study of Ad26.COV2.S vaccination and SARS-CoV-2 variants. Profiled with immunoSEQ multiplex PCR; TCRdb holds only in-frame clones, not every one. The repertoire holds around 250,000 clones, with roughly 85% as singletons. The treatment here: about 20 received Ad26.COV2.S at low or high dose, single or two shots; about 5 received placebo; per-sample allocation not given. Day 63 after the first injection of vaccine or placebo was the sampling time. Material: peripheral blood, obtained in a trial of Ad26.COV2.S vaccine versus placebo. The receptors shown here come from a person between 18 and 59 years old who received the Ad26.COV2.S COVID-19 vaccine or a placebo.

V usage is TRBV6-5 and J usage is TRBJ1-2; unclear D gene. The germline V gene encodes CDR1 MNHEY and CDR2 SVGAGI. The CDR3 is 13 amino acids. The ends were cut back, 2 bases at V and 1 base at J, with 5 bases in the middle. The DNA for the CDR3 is TGTGCCAGCAGTTACAACAATAACTATGGCTACACCTTC. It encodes CASSYNNNYGYTF.

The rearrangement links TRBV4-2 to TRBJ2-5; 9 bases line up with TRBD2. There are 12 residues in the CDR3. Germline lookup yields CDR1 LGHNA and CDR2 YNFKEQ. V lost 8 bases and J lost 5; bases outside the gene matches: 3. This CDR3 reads CASSSGKETQYF. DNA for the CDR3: TGTGCCAGCTCTAGCGGGAAGGAGACCCAGTACTTC.

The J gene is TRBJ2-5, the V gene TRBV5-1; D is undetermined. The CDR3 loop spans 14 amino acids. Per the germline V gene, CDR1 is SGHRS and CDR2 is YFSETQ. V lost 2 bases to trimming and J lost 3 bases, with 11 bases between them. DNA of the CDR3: TGCGCCAGCAGCTTTGGGCCCGCCAAAGAGACCCAGTACTTC. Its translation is CASSFGPAKETQYF.

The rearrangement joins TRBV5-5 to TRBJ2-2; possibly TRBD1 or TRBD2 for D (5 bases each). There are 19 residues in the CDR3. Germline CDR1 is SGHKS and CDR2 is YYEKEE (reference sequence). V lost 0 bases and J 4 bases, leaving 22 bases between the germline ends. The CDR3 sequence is CASSLVRDRWVGTTGELFF. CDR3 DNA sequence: TGTGCCAGCAGCTTGGTTAGGGATAGGTGGGTGGGGACCACCGGGGAGCTGTTTTTT.

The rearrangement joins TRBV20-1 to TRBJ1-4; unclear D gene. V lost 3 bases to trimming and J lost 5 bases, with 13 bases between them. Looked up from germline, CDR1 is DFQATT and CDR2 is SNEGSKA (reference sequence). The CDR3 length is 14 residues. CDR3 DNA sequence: TGCAGTGCTAGTGGCGGCGTACCAAATGAAAAACTGTTTTTT. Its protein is CSASGGVPNEKLFF.

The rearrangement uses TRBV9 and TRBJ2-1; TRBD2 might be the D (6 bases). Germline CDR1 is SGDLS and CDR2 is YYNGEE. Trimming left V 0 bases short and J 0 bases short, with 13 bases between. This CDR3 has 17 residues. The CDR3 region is CASSVEERAFSYNEQFF. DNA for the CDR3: TGTGCCAGCAGCGTAGAGGAGCGGGCCTTCTCCTACAATGAGCAGTTCTTC.

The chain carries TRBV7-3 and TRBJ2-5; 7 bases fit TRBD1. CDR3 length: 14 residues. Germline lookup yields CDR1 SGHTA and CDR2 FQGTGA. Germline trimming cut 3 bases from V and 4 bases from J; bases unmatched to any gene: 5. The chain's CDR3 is CASSFWGQIETQYF. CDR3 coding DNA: TGTGCCAGCAGCTTCTGGGGACAGATAGAGACCCAGTACTTC. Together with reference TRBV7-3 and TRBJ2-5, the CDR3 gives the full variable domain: GAGVSQTPSNKVTEKGKYVELRCDPISGHTALYWYRQSLGQGPEFLIYFQGTGAADDSGLPNDRFFAVRPEGSVSTLKIQRTERGDSAVYLCASSFWGQIETQYFGPGTRLLVL.

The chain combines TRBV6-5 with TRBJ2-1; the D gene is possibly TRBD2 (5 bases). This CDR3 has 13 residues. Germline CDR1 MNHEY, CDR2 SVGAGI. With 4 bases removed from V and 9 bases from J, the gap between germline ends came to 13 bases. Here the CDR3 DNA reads TGTGCCAGCAGTTTCCTTCTAGCTGGTGAGCAGTTCTTC. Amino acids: CASSFLLAGEQFF.

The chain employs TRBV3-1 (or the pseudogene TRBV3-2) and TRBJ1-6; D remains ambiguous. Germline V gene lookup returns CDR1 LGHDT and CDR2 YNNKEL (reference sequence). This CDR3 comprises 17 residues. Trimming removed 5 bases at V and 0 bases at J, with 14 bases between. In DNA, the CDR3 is TGTGCCAGCAGCGCCCGGACTGGGAGCTCCTATAATTCACCCCTCCACTTT. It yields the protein CASSARTGSSYNSPLHF.

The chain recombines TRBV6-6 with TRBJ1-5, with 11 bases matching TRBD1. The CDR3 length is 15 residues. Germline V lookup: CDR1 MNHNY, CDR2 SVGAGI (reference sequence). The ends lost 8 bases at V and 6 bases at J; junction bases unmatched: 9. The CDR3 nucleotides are TGTGCCAGCGGGAATGGACAGGGGGCGGGTCAGCCCCAGCATTTT. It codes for CASGNGQGAGQPQHF.

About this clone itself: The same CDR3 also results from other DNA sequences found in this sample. CDR3 loop: CASSSRRDEAFF. CDR3 nucleotides: TGTGCCAGCAGCTCACGACGGGATGAAGCTTTCTTT. The chain couples TRBV7-9 to TRBJ1-1, with D hard to call. The CDR3 length is 12 residues. The V gene lost 4 bases and the J gene lost 7 bases, with 10 bases spanning the gap. CDR1 is SEHNR and CDR2 is FQNEAQ in the germline V gene (reference sequence).